The present TCR beta chain was sequenced within a study of blood T cell repertoires in COVID-19. The CDR3 runs 16 residues. Looked up from germline, CDR1 is SGHKS and CDR2 is YYEKEE (reference sequence). V lost 1 base and J 4 bases, leaving 16 bases between the germline ends. Profiling relied on immunoSEQ multiplex PCR, and the TCRdb table lists in-frame clones only, not all of them. The table lists more than 85,000 clones, roughly four fifths of them singletons. The chain uses TRBV5-5 and TRBJ2-3, with a possible D match to TRBD1 (6 bases). This receptor was identified in an older woman with acute or convalescent COVID-19. The sample was peripheral blood. The CDR3 nucleotides read TGTGCCAGCAGCTTGTTTGCCAGGGGTAGTGCAGATACGCAGTATTTT. Translation gives CASSLFARGSADTQYF.